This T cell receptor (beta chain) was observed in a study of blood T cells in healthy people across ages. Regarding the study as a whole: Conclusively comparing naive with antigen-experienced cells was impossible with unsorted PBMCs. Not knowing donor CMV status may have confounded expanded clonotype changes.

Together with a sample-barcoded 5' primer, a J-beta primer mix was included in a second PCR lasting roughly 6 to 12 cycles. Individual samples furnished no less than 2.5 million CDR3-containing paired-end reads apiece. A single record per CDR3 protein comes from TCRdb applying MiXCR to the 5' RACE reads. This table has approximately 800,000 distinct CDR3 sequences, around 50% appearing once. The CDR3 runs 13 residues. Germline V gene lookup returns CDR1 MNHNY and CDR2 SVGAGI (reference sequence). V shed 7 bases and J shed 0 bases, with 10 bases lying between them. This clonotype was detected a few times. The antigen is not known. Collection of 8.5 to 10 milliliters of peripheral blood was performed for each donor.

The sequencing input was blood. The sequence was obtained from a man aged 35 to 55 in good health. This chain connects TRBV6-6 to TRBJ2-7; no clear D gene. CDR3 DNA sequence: TGTGCCAGCACCCTAGGGAACTCCTACGAGCAGTACTTC. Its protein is CASTLGNSYEQYF.